The 21 T cell receptor beta chains reported below all come from one sample, sequenced in a study of tumor-infiltrating lymphocytes in primary liver carcinoma. Total RNA and DNA came together from approximately 20-30 mg of bulk tissue without cell sorting. TCR beta cDNA was made from 400 to 500 ng total RNA with a constant-region primer. Researchers made the TCR beta libraries by running three nested multiplex PCR rounds with slightly modified ARM-PCR. Investigators reported that the first two PCR rounds, at 10 cycles each, used TRBV1-TRBV30 forward primers with a C-beta reverse primer. TCRdb passed the multiplex PCR reads through MiXCR, listing each CDR3 protein once. The repertoire has 30,000 to 40,000 distinct CDR3 sequences, nearly 75% of them found once; the top ten carry 15% to 20%. Sequenced: liver tumor tissue from sampling region 4. Stated subset: tumor region T4, right-lateral pole. Source of these receptors: a man between 40 and 49 years old with primary liver carcinoma and hepatitis B virus infection.

About this clonotype: The junction departs from germline at one end; a sequencing error may be responsible. The V gene is TRBV11-1, the J gene TRBJ2-7, with a weak D call TRBD1 (5 bases). The CDR3 consists of 12 residues. In germline, CDR1 is SGHAT, CDR2 FQDESV (reference sequence). The CDR3 loop is CVISPDSYEQCF. The CDR3 DNA sequence: TGTGTCATCAGCCCAGACAGCTACGAGCAGTGCTTC.

This clonotype was seen just once. At one end, the junction sequence differs from germline, possibly due to a read error. This rearrangement joins TRBV30 to TRBJ2-3; TRBD2 matches 12 bases. Germline loops: CDR1 GTSNPN, CDR2 SVGIG (reference sequence). The CDR3 runs 17 residues. CDR3 region: CAWNPGLAGSVTDTQYF. The CDR3 region has the DNA TGTGCCTGGAACCCCGGACTAGCGGGATCCGTCACAGATACGCAATATTTT.

This clonotype was observed a single time. A junction boundary mismatches the germline segment, possibly from a read error. V is TRBV4-3 and J is TRBJ2-7; D gene unclear. This CDR3 contains 13 residues. Germline CDR1 is LGHNA and CDR2 is YSLEER. CDR3 DNA: TGCGCCAGCAACCAAGCAGTTTCCAACGAGCAGTATTTC. Translation: CASNQAVSNEQYF.

The chain combines TRBV5-1 with TRBJ1-2, with D unresolved. The germline V gene has CDR1 SGHRS and CDR2 YFSETQ. V lost 0 bases to trimming and J lost 7 bases, with 10 bases between them. CDR3 length: 13 residues. CDR3 residues: CASSLEAICGYTF. The CDR3 coding sequence is TGCGCCAGCAGCTTGGAAGCAATCTGTGGCTACACCTTC.

Notes on this clonotype: The final CDR3 position lacks the conserved phenylalanine or tryptophan, pointing to a likely read error. The chain combines TRBV28 with TRBJ1-2; TRBD1 agrees at 8 bases. This CDR3 contains 15 residues. Germline CDR1 reads MDHEN; CDR2 reads SYDVKM. V gave up 10 bases and J gave up 2 bases; unmatched junction bases: 12. The CDR3, as DNA: TGTGCCACGCCGCCGGAGCCAGGGGGCAACTATGGCTACACCATC. Protein product: CATPPEPGGNYGYTI.

Details on this clonotype: This may arise from a read error, as a much more abundant clone is one base away. The gene calls are TRBV5-1 and TRBJ2-7; tentative D call: TRBD2 (5 bases). V was pared by 0 bases and J by 3 bases, with 16 bases between. This CDR3 spans 16 amino acids. The germline V gene encodes CDR1 SGHRS and CDR2 YFSETQ. The CDR3 spells CASSLAEAEGLYEQYF. CDR3 in DNA: TGCGCCAGCAGCTTGGCCGAAGCGGAAGGCCTCTACGAGCAGTACTTC.

With regard to this clonotype: This CDR3 fails to terminate in the conserved phenylalanine or tryptophan, so it likely reflects a read error. The chain joins TRBV11-1 to TRBJ2-7, with D perhaps matching TRBD2 (6 bases). The V end lost 10 bases, the J end lost 4 bases, and 23 bases lay between the germline ends. The CDR3 runs 15 residues. Per the germline V gene, CDR1 is SGHAT and CDR2 is FQDESV (reference sequence). CDR3 nucleotide sequence: TGTGCCACCTGCTTAACGGGATCGGGAGAATACGAGCAGTACTCC. This gives the protein CATCLTGSGEYEQYS.

In its sample, this clonotype was seen once. Here the CDR3 omits its conserved ending phenylalanine or tryptophan, so a read error is the likely source. The genes are TRBV28 and TRBJ2-7; 9 bases are shared with TRBD1. Per the germline V gene, CDR1 is MDHEN and CDR2 is SYDVKM. CDR3 length: 16 amino acids. This CDR3 is CASSSPGQGGGYEQYY. The CDR3 DNA sequence: TGTGCAAGCAGTTCTCCGGGACAGGGAGGGGGCTACGAGCAGTACTAC.

Comment on this clonotype: The CDR3 does not close with the conserved phenylalanine or tryptophan, likely indicating a read error. The chain uses TRBV7-9 and TRBJ2-7; TRBD2 might be the D (5 bases). The CDR3 extends over 13 amino acids. V lost 6 bases and J 4 bases, leaving 13 bases between the germline ends. Germline V gene lookup returns CDR1 SEHNR and CDR2 FQNEAQ (reference sequence). In nucleotides, the CDR3 is TGTGCCAGCAGACGAGGGATACTGTACGAGCAGTACCTC. Its protein product is CASRRGILYEQYL.

The gene calls are TRBV20-1 and TRBJ2-7; 8 positions agree with TRBD2. This CDR3 comprises 15 residues. The V gene end was trimmed by 5 bases and the J gene end by 3 bases; junction bases not matched to a gene: 12. CDR1 is DFQATT, CDR2 SNEGSKA, per germline (reference sequence). DNA for the CDR3: TGCAGTGCTCGATGGAGCGGGAGTTGGGACTACGAGCAGTACTTC. The encoded protein is CSARWSGSWDYEQYF.

About this clonotype: Compared with germline, one end of the junction differs, possibly owing to a read error. The chain recombines TRBV7-2 with TRBJ2-1; 9 nucleotides match TRBD2. The germline gives CDR1 SGHTA, CDR2 FQGNSA. There are 14 residues in the CDR3. DNA of the CDR3: TGTGCCATCAGCTTAGTAGCGGGGGCCAATGAGCAGTTCTTC. Translation gives CAISLVAGANEQFF. Full variable domain (remainder filled in from reference TRBV7-2 and TRBJ2-1): GAGVSQSPSNKVTEKGKDVELRCDPISGHTALYWYRQSLGQGLEFLIYFQGNSAPDKSGLPSDRFSAERTGGSVSTLTIQRTQQEDSAVYLCAISLVAGANEQFFGPGTRLTVL.

As concerns this clonotype: The junction and the germline gene differ at one end; a read error may be behind it. The chain carries TRBV25-1 and TRBJ1-6; maybe TRBD1 (6 bases). CDR1 is MGHDK and CDR2 is SYGVNS in the germline V gene. The CDR3 has 17 amino acids. This CDR3 reads CASSDGGQGRSNSPLHF. DNA for the CDR3: TGTGCCAGCAGTGATGGGGGGCAGGGACGGAGTAATTCACCCCTCCATTTT.

This clonotype was recorded many times. One base away lies a much larger clone, so this may be a sequencing read error. This sequence joins TRBV11-2 and TRBJ2-3; 7 nucleotides align to TRBD2. With V trimmed by 5 bases and J by 5 bases, 13 bases remained unmatched. CDR1 and CDR2 from the germline V gene are SGHAT and FQNNGV. This CDR3 comprises 16 residues. The CDR3 sequence: CASSRETGRAGDTQYF. Here the CDR3 DNA reads TGTGCCAGCAGCCGGGAAACTGGGAGGGCCGGAGATACGCAGTATTTT.

Regarding this clonotype: A much more abundant neighbour one base away suggests this may be a read error. V and J are TRBV20-1 and TRBJ1-1; D gene ambiguous. CDR1 DFQATT and CDR2 SNEGSKA come from the germline V gene (reference sequence). The CDR3 is 12 amino acids. Here the CDR3 reads CSAPTTGTEAVF. CDR3 bases: TGCAGTGCTCCCACGACGGGCACTGAAGCTGTCTTT.

Note on this clonotype: Sequence at one end of the junction differs from germline and may be a read error. This chain connects TRBV7-9 to TRBJ2-7, with D perhaps TRBD1 or TRBD2 (5 bases each). Germline values: CDR1 SEHNR, CDR2 FQNEAQ (reference sequence). This CDR3 region has 16 residues. CDR3 loop: CASTLAGLWGNYVQYF. Written as DNA, the CDR3 is TGTGCCAGCACTTTAGCAGGGCTGTGGGGGAACTACGTGCAGTACTTC.

Of note for this clonotype: Its ends do not fully match the called genes, so a read error is possible. The rearrangement joins TRBV4-3 to TRBJ2-6; D gene ambiguous. The CDR3 loop spans 16 amino acids. Per germline, CDR1 LGHNA and CDR2 YSLEER. The CDR3 loop is CASSQDADTGVNVLTF. The DNA of the CDR3 is TGCGCCAGCAGCCAAGATGCCGACACTGGGGTCAACGTCCTGACTTTC.

Note on this clonotype: Compared with germline, one end of the junction differs, possibly owing to a read error. The gene calls are TRBV5-5 and TRBJ2-2; tentative D call: TRBD2 (8 bases). CDR3 length equals 14 residues. In germline, CDR1 is SGHKS, CDR2 YYEKEE (reference sequence). The CDR3, as DNA: TGTGCCAGCAACTTGGCGGAGGGGGCGGGGGGCTGTTTTTTC. It yields the protein CASNLAEGAGGCFF.

This clonotype rates as medium-sized. The V gene is TRBV29-1, the J gene TRBJ1-1, with D hard to call. Germline CDR1 and CDR2: SQVTM and ANQGSEA. V was trimmed by 6 bases and J by 3 bases, leaving 5 bases between them. The CDR3 runs to 10 residues. The CDR3 DNA reads TGCAGCGTACTTGACACTGAAGCTTTCTTT. This gives the protein CSVLDTEAFF.

The V call is TRBV6-2 or TRBV6-3, the J call TRBJ2-7; D is perhaps TRBD2 (6 bases). The CDR3 is 13 amino acids. CDR1 is MNHEY, CDR2 SVGEGT, per germline. Trimming pared 4 bases from V and 6 bases from J, leaving 13 bases between. Here the CDR3 reads CASSCGVPCEQYF. DNA for the CDR3: TGTGCCAGCAGTTGCGGGGTACCCTGCGAGCAGTACTTC.

About this clonotype: As the CDR3 is not closed by the conserved phenylalanine or tryptophan, this likely results from a read error. The chain couples TRBV12-3 or TRBV12-4 to TRBJ2-3; 7 bases map to TRBD2. The CDR3 loop spans 14 amino acids. V lost 6 bases to trimming and J lost 8 bases; unmatched junction nucleotides: 11. Here the CDR3 reads CASRPTGSGGTQYL. In DNA form, the CDR3 reads TGTGCCAGCAGGCCTACGGGTTCGGGGGGTACGCAGTATCTT.

The chain uses TRBV6-5 and TRBJ1-2; 9 positions match TRBD1. V lost 7 bases to trimming and J lost 13 bases; unmatched junction nucleotides: 13. The germline V gene encodes CDR1 MNHEY and CDR2 SVGAGI. The CDR3 sequence is 13 residues long. CDR3 nucleotides: TGTGCCAGCATCCCACAGGGGGCGGTCGACTGCACCTTC. Encoded protein: CASIPQGAVDCTF.